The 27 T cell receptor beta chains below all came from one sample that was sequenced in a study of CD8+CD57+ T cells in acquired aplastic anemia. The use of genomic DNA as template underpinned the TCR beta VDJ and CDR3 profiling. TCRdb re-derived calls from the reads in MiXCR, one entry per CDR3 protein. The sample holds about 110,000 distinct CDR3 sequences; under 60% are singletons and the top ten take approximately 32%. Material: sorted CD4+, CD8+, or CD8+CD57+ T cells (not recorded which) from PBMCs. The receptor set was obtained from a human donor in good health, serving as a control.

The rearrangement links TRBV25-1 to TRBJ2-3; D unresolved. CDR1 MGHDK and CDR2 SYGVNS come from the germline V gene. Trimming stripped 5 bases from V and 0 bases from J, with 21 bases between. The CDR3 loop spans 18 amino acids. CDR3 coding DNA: TGTGCCAGCAGTATGGCGTGGTGGAAGGCTGTGAGCACAGATACGCAGTATTTT. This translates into CASSMAWWKAVSTDTQYF.

The CDR3 DNA sequence: TGTGCCATCAGTGAGTCGTTGGGAACCGGGACAGGGATCGGCTACACCTTC. It translates to CAISESLGTGTGIGYTF. The chain couples TRBV10-3 to TRBJ1-2; 9 bases are a match to TRBD1. Unmatched junction bases numbered 13, after V lost 0 bases and J lost 8 bases. The CDR3 has 17 residues. Germline-derived CDR1 and CDR2 are ENHRY and SYGVKD.

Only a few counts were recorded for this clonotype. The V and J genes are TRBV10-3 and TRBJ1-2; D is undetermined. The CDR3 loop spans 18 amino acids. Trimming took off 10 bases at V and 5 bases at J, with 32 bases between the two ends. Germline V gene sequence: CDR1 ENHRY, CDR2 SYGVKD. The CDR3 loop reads CATYTRAGTLNSGYGYTF. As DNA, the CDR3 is TGTGCCACCTACACTCGGGCGGGCACCCTAAACAGCGGATATGGCTACACCTTC.

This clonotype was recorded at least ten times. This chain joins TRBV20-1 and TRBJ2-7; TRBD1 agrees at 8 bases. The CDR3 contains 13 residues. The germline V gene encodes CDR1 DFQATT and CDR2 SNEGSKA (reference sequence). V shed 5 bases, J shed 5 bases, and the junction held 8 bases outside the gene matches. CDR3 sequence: CSALADRENEQYF. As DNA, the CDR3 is TGCAGTGCTCTGGCGGACAGGGAGAACGAGCAGTACTTC.

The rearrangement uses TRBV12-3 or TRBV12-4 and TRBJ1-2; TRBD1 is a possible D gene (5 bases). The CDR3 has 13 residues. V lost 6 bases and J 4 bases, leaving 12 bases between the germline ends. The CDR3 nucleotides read TGTGCCAGCAGGGACAAGGGGATCTATGGCTACACCTTC. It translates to CASRDKGIYGYTF.

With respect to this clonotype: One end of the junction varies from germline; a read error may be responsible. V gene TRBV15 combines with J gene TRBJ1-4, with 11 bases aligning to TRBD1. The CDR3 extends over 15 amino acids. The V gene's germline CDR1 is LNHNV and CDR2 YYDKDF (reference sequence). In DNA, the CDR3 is TGTGCCACCAAGCTAGCAAGGGACAGGGGGGAAAAGCTGTTTTTT. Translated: CATKLARDRGEKLFF.

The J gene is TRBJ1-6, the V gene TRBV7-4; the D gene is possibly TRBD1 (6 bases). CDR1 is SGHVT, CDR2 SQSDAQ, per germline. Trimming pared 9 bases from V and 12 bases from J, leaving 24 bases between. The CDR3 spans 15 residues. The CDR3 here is CASSPTLGHQEPLHF. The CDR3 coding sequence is TGTGCCAGTAGTCCCACCTTGGGACACCAGGAACCCCTCCACTTT. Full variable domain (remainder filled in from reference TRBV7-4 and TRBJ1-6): GAGVSQSPRYKVAKRGRDVALRCDSISGHVTLYWYRQTLGQGSEVLTYSQSDAQRDKSGRPSGRFSAERPERSVSTLKIQRTEQGDSAVYLCASSPTLGHQEPLHFGNGTRLTVT.

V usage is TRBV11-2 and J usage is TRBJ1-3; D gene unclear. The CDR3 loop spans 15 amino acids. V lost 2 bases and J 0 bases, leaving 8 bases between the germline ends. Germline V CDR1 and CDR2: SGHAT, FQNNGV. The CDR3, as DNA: TGTGCCAGCAGCTTAAGCGTAAGCTCTGGAAACACCATATATTTT. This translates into CASSLSVSSGNTIYF.

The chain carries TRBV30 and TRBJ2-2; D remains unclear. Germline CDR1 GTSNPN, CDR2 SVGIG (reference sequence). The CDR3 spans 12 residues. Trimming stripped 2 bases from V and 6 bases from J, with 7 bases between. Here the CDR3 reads CAWSLGSGELFF. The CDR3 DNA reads TGTGCCTGGAGTCTGGGGTCCGGGGAGCTGTTTTTT. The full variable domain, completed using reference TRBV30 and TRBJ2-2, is SQTIHQWPATLVQPVGSPLSLECTVEGTSNPNLYWYRQAAGRGLQLLFYSVGIGQISSEVPQNLSASRPQDRQFILSSKKLLLSDSGFYLCAWSLGSGELFFGEGSRLTVL.

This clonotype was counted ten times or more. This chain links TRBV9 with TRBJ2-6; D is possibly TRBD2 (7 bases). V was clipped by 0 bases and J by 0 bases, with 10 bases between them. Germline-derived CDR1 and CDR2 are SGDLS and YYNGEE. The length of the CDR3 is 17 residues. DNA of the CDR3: TGTGCCAGCAGCGTAGAAGGGGGGGACTCTGGGGCCAACGTCCTGACTTTC. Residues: CASSVEGGDSGANVLTF.

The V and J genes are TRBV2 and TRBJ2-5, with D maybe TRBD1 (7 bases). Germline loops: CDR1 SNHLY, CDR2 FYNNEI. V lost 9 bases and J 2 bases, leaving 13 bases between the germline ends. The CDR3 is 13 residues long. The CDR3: CASRGDRQETQYF. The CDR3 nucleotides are TGTGCCAGTCGCGGGGACAGACAAGAGACCCAGTACTTC.

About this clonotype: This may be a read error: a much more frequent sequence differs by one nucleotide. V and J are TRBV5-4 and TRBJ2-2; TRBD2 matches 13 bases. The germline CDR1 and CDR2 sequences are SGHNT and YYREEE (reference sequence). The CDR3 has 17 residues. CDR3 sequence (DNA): TGTGCCGGCAGCCTGGGACTAGCGGGGTCGAACACCGGGGAGCTGTTTTTT. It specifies CAGSLGLAGSNTGELFF.

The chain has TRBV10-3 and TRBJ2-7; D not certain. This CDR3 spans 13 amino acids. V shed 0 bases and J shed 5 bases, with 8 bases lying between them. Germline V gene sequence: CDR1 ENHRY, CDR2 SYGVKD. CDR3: CAISESSNNEQYF. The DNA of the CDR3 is TGTGCCATCAGTGAGTCATCAAACAACGAGCAGTACTTC.

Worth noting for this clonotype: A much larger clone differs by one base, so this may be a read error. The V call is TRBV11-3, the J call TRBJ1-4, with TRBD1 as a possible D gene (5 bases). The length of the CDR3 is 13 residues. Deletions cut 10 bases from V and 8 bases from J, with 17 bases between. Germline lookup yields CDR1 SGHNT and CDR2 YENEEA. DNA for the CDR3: TGTGCCAACATCCGGGGCGGTAAGGAAAAACTGTTTTTT. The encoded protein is CANIRGGKEKLFF. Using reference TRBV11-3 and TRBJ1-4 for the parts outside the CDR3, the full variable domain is EAGVVQSPRYKIIEKKQPVAFWCNPISGHNTLYWYLQNLGQGPELLIRYENEEAVDDSQLPKDRFSAERLKGVDSTLKIQPAELGDSAVYLCANIRGGKEKLFFGSGTQLSVL.

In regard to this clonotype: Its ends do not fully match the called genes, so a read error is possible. The CDR3 DNA reads TGTGCCAGCAGCTCCCGCCGGGACAGTGCCTACGAGCAGTACTTC. It codes for CASSSRRDSAYEQYF. The chain couples TRBV4-1 to TRBJ2-7; 7 nucleotides line up with TRBD1. CDR1 is MGHRA, CDR2 YSYEKL, per germline. This CDR3 spans 15 amino acids.

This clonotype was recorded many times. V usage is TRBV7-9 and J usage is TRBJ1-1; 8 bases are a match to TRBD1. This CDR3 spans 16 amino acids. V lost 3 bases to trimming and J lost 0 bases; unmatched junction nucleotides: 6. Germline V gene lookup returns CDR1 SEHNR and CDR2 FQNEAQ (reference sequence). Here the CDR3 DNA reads TGTGCCAGCAGCTTGGGGACAGGAAGCGTGAACACTGAAGCTTTCTTT. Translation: CASSLGTGSVNTEAFF.

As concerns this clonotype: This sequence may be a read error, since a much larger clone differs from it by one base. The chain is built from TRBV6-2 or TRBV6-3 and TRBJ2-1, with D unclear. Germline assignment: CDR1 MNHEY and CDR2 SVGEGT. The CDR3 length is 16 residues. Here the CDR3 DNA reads TGTGCCAGCAGTTACTCTCCCCAGAGCTCCTACACTGAGCAGTTCTTC. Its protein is CASSYSPQSSYTEQFF.

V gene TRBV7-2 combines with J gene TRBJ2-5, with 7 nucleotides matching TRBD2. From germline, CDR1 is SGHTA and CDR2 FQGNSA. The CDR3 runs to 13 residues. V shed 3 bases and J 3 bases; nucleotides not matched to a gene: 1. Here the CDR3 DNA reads TGTGCCAGCAGCTTCGCGGGAGAAGAGACCCAGTACTTC. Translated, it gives CASSFAGEETQYF.

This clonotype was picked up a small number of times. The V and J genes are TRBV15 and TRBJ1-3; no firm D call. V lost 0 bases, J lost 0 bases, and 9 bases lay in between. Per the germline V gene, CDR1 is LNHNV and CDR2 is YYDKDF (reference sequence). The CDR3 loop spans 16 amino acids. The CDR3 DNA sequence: TGTGCCACCAGCAGAGATCTGGACTTCTCTGGAAACACCATATATTTT. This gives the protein CATSRDLDFSGNTIYF.

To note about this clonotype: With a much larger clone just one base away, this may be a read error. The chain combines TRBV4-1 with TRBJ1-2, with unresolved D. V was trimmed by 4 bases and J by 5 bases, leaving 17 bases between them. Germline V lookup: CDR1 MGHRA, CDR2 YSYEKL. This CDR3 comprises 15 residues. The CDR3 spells CASSPDRELPYGYTF. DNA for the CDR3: TGCGCCAGCAGCCCAGACCGGGAGCTCCCGTATGGCTACACCTTC.

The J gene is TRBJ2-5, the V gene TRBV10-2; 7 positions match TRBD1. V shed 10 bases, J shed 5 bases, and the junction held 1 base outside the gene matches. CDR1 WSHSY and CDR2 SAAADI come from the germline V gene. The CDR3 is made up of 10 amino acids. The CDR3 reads CATGGETQYF. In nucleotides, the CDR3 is TGCGCCACAGGGGGTGAGACCCAGTACTTC.

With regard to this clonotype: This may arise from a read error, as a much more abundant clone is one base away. CDR3 loop: CASSSGTSGDNTYNEQLF. The CDR3 bases are TGTGCCAGCAGCAGTGGGACTAGCGGGGACAATACCTACAATGAGCAGCTCTTC. The chain carries TRBV5-6 and TRBJ2-1; 13 bases agree with TRBD2. Germline V gene lookup returns CDR1 SGHDT and CDR2 YYEEEE. The CDR3 totals 18 residues. Using reference TRBV5-6 and TRBJ2-1 for the parts outside the CDR3, the full variable domain is DAGVTQSPTHLIKTRGQQVTLRCSPKSGHDTVSWYQQALGQGPQFIFQYYEEEERQRGNFPDRFSGHQFPNYSSELNVNALLLGDSALYLCASSSGTSGDNTYNEQLFGPGTRLTVL.

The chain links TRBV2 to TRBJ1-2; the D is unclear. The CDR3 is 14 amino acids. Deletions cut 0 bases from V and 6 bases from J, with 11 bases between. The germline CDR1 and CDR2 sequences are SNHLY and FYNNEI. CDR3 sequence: CASSEAGGLDGYTF. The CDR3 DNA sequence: TGTGCCAGCAGTGAAGCGGGAGGGCTCGATGGCTACACCTTC.

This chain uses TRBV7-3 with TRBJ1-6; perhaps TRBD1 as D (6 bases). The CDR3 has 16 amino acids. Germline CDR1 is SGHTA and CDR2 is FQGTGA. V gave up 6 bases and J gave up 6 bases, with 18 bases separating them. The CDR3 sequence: CASSSTGRGGNSPLHF. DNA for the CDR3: TGTGCCAGCAGTAGTACGGGCAGGGGAGGTAATTCACCCCTCCACTTT.

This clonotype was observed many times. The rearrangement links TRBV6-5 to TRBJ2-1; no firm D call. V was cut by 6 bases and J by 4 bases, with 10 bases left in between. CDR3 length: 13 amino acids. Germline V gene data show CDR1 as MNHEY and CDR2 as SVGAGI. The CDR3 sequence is CASSLNSYNEQFF. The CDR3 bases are TGTGCCAGCAGCCTTAACAGTTACAATGAGCAGTTCTTC.

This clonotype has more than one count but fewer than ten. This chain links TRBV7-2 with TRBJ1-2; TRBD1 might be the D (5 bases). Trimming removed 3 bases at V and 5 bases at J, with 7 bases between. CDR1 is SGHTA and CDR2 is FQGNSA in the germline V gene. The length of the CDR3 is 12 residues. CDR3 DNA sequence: TGTGCCAGCAGCTTCAGGGATTATGGCTACACCTTC. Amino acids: CASSFRDYGYTF. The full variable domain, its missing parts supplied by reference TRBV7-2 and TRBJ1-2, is GAGVSQSPSNKVTEKGKDVELRCDPISGHTALYWYRQSLGQGLEFLIYFQGNSAPDKSGLPSDRFSAERTGGSVSTLTIQRTQQEDSAVYLCASSFRDYGYTFGSGTRLTVV.

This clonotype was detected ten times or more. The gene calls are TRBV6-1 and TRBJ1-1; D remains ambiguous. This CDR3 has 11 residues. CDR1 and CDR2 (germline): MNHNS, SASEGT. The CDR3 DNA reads TGTACCGTGCCCAGCGATCCTGAAGCTTTCTTT. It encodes CTVPSDPEAFF.